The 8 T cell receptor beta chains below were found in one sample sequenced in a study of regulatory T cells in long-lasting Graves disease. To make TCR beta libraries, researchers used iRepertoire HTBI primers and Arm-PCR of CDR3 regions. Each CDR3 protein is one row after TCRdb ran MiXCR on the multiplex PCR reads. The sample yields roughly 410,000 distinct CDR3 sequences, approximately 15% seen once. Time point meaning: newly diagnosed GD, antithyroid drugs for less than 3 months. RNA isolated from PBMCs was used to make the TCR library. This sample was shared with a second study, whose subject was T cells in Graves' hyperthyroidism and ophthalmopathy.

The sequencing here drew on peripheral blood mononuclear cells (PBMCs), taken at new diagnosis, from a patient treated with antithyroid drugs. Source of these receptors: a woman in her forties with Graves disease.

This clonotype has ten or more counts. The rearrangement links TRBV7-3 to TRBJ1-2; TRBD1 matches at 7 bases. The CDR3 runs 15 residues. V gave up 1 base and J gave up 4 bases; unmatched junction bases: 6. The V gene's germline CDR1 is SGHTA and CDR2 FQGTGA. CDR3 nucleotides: TGTGCCAGCAGCTTAAAACGACAGGGTCCCTATGGCTACACCTTC. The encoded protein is CASSLKRQGPYGYTF.

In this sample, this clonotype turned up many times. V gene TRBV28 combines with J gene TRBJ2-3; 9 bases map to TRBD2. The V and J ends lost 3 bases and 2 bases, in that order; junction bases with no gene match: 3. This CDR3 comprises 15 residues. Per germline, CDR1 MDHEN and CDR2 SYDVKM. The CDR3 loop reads CASSLREGLTDTQYF. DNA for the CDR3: TGTGCCAGCAGTTTGCGGGAGGGACTCACAGATACGCAGTATTTT.

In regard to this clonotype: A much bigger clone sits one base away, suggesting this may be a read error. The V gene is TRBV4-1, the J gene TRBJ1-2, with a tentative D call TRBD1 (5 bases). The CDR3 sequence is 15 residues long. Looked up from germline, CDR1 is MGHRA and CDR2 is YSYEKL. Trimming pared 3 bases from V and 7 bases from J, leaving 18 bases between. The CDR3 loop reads CASSQPRDALVGYTF. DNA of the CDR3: TGCGCCAGCAGCCAGCCGCGGGACGCTTTGGTTGGCTACACCTTC.

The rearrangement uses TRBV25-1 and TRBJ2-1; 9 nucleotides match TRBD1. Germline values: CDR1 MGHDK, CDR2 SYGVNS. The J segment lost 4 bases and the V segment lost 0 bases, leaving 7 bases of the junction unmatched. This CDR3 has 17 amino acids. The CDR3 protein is CASSEYFRDRAYNEQFF. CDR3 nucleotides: TGTGCCAGCAGTGAATATTTTCGGGACAGGGCTTACAATGAGCAGTTCTTC.

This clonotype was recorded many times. CDR3 protein: CATSREGTSGRMGLNEQFF. As DNA, the CDR3 is TGTGCCACCAGCAGAGAAGGGACTAGCGGGAGAATGGGCCTAAATGAGCAGTTCTTC. The chain is built from TRBV15 and TRBJ2-1; 14 bases map to TRBD2. CDR3 length equals 19 residues. Germline V gene data show CDR1 as LNHNV and CDR2 as YYDKDF (reference sequence). With V trimmed by 0 bases and J by 7 bases, 11 bases remained unmatched.

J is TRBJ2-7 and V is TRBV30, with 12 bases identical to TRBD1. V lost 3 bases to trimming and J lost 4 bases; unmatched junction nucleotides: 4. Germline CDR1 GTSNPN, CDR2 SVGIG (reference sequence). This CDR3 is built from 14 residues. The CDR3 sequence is CAWRGQGAGYEQYF. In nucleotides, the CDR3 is TGTGCCTGGAGGGGACAGGGGGCAGGGTACGAGCAGTACTTC. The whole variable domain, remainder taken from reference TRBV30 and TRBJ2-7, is SQTIHQWPATLVQPVGSPLSLECTVEGTSNPNLYWYRQAAGRGLQLLFYSVGIGQISSEVPQNLSASRPQDRQFILSSKKLLLSDSGFYLCAWRGQGAGYEQYFGPGTRLTVT.

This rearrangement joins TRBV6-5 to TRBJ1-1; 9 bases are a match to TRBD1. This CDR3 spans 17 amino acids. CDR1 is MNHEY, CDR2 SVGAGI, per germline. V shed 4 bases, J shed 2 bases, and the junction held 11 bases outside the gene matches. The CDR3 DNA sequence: TGTGCCAGCAGTTCCCAACAGGGGGCCGGTTTTAACACTGAAGCTTTCTTT. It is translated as CASSSQQGAGFNTEAFF.

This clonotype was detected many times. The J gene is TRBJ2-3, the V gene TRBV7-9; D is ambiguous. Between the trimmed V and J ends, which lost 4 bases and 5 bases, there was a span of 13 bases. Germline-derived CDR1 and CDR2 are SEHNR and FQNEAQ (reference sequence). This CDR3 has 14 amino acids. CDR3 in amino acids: CASSWGLAGDTQYF. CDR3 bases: TGTGCCAGCAGCTGGGGTTTGGCTGGAGATACGCAGTATTTT.